The sequence of this T cell receptor (beta chain) was determined in a study of neoadjuvant anti-PD-1 for oral cavity cancer. Study-level information: Non-progressing patients received a fourth nivolumab dose near day 43, then surgery on days 50-56.

The repertoire was sequenced with immunoSEQ multiplex PCR; TCRdb's copy has only in-frame clones and lacks some. The sample has some 15,000 clones; over 70% are singletons. This clone was observed a few times. The time point denotes: after neoadjuvant nivolumab, at surgical resection. The germline V gene encodes CDR1 SGHAT and CDR2 FQNNGV. V was pared by 4 bases and J by 2 bases, with 2 bases between. The CDR3 has 11 residues. The receptor comes from a person aged 35-79 years with oral cavity squamous cell carcinoma. This chain connects TRBV11-2 to TRBJ1-2; D gene uncertain. This specimen was PBMCs, taken after nivolumab (anti-PD-1) treatment. CDR3 residues: CASSSNYGYTF. DNA for the CDR3: TGTGCCAGCAGCTCGAACTATGGCTACACCTTC.